A single sample gave rise to the 3 T cell receptor beta chains below, sequenced in a study of CD8 T cells in Susac syndrome. With random hexamers, 0.5 to 1 ug RNA was reverse transcribed. TCRdb reprocessed the immunoSEQ multiplex PCR reads via MiXCR and lists one record per CDR3 protein. The sample holds about 160,000 distinct CDR3 sequences, 92% seen once. Sequencing was carried out using CD4+ T cells from PBMCs. These receptors were taken from a human donor in good health.

The rearrangement joins TRBV29-1 to TRBJ2-5, with 9 nucleotides matching TRBD1. V lost 1 base, J lost 2 bases, and 2 bases stayed unmatched. This CDR3 region has 14 residues. The germline gives CDR1 SQVTM, CDR2 ANQGSEA. In nucleotides, the CDR3 is TGCAGCGTTGAAGGGACAGGGGCTCAAGAGACCCAGTACTTC. Translated: CSVEGTGAQETQYF. The variable domain in full, completed from reference TRBV29-1 and TRBJ2-5, reads SAVISQKPSRDICQRGTSLTIQCQVDSQVTMMFWYRQQPGQSLTLIATANQGSEATYESGFVIDKFPISRPNLTFSTLTVSNMSPEDSSIYLCSVEGTGAQETQYFGPGTRLLVL.

The chain has TRBV5-6 and TRBJ1-2; D ambiguous. The CDR3 runs to 13 residues. Germline CDR1 is SGHDT and CDR2 is YYEEEE. The V and J ends lost 5 bases and 7 bases respectively, with 15 bases between them. The DNA for the CDR3 is TGTGCCAGCAGATCACGCCGGCGGCTTGGCTACACCTTC. Translation gives CASRSRRRLGYTF.

The chain employs TRBV7-2 and TRBJ1-1, with TRBD1 matching over 7 bases. The V segment lost 7 bases and the J segment 2 bases; nucleotides outside the gene matches: 4. Looked up from germline, CDR1 is SGHTA and CDR2 is FQGNSA. The CDR3 loop spans 13 amino acids. CDR3 bases: TGTGCCAGCAACCGGGACAGCAACACTGAAGCTTTCTTT. The encoded protein is CASNRDSNTEAFF.